This T cell receptor beta chain was sequenced for a study of CD8 T cells in Susac syndrome. TCR beta from blood CD8+ and CD4+ T cells was sequenced. TEMRA cells were FACS-enriched and CD8+ and CD4+ T cells negatively isolated. The CDR3 runs to 13 residues. V was pared by 6 bases and J by 4 bases, with 6 bases of the junction left unmatched. Germline V lookup: CDR1 DFQATT, CDR2 SNEGSKA (reference sequence). Reverse transcription of about 0.45 to 1 ug RNA was carried out with random hexamers. Amplification of TCR beta CDR3 used immunoSEQ multiplex PCR across 54 Vbeta and 13 Jbeta. TCRdb reprocessed the immunoSEQ multiplex PCR reads with MiXCR, giving one entry per CDR3 protein. This table holds about 200,000 distinct CDR3 sequences, just under 95% found once.

Sequencing was done on a sample of CD4+ T cells from PBMCs. The TCR was taken from a human donor with multiple sclerosis. The V gene is TRBV20-1, the J gene TRBJ2-7, with TRBD1 identical over 10 bases. Here the CDR3 DNA reads TGCAGTGCAAGACAGGGGGCAGAGTACGAGCAGTACTTC. It translates to CSARQGAEYEQYF.